This T cell receptor beta chain was captured in a study of blood T cell repertoires in COVID-19. Study at large: Sources were T cells, B-cell-depleted T cells, or PBMCs; the material itself was cDNA or gDNA.

Some clones are missing from TCRdb's copy, which holds only in-frame ones; the method was immunoSEQ multiplex PCR. Altogether approximately 260,000 clones are present, roughly 81% being singletons, with the ten largest covering 6.6%. Individuals aged 18 to 89 years were recruited from around 22 US areas. Researchers sorted participants into cohorts using their self-reported clinical history. Within the 2 weeks before study entry, each person in the exposed group met a COVID-19 case. Germline V gene data show CDR1 as LNHDA and CDR2 as SQIVND (reference sequence). This CDR3 has 13 residues. Deletions cut 1 base from V and 8 bases from J, with 12 bases between.

The V and J genes are TRBV19 and TRBJ2-7, with a possible D match to TRBD2 (5 bases). Sequenced sample: PBMCs or T cells enriched from blood (not recorded which). The clonotype comes from a woman aged 45-60 years who had been exposed to COVID-19. In nucleotides, the CDR3 is TGTGCCAGTAGTATAGGGAGACTACAGAAGCAGTACTTC. Translation: CASSIGRLQKQYF.